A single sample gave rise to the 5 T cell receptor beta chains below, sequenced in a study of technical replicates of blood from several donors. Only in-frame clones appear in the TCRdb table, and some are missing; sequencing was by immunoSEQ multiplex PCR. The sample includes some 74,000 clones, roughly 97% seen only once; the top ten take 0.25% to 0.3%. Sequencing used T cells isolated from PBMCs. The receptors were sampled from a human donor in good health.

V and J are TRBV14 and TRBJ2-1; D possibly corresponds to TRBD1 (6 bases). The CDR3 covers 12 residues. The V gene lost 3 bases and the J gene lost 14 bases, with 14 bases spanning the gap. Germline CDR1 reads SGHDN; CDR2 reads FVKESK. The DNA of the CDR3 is TGTGCCAGCAGCCAGGAGTACAGGGCAGAGTTCTTC. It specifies CASSQEYRAEFF.

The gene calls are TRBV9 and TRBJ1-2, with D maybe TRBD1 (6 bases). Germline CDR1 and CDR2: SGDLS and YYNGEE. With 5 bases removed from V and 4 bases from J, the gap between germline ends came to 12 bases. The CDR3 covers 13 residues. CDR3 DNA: TGTGCCAGCAGTCAACAGGGAGCCTATGGCTACACCTTC. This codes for CASSQQGAYGYTF. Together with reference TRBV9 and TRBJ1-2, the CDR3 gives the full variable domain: DSGVTQTPKHLITATGQRVTLRCSPRSGDLSVYWYQQSLDQGLQFLIQYYNGEERAKGNILERFSAQQFPDLHSELNLSSLELGDSALYFCASSQQGAYGYTFGSGTRLTVV.

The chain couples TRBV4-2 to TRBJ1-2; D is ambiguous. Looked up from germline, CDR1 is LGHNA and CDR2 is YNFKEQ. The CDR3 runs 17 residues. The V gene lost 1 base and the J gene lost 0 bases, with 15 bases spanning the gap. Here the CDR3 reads CASSQGAGLLANYGYTF. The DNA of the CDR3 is TGTGCCAGCAGCCAAGGCGCAGGACTCTTAGCTAACTATGGCTACACCTTC.

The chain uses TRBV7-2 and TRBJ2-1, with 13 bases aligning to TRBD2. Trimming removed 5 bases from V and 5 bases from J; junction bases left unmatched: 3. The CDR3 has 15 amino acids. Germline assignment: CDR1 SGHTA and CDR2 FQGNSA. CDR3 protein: CASSPGTSGNNEQFF. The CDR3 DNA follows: TGTGCCAGCAGCCCCGGGACTAGCGGGAACAATGAGCAGTTCTTC.

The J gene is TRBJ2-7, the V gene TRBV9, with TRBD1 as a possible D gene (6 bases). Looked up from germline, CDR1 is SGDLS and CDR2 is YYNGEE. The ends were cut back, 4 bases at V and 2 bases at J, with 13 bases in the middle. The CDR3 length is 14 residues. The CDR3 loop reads CASSPGQNTYEQYF. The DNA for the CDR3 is TGTGCCAGCAGCCCCGGACAGAACACCTACGAGCAGTACTTC.